This TCR beta chain stems from a study of T-cell reconstitution after alpha-beta-depleted transplantation in children. Researchers prepared the TCRbeta library using unique molecular identifiers, the study reports. In TCRdb, the PCR reads were re-called with MiXCR into one record per CDR3 protein. Of roughly 500,000 distinct CDR3 sequences detected, 32% appear once; the ten largest clones hold 2% to 3%. This clonotype was seen a handful of times. Trimming shortened V by 5 bases and J by 5 bases, and 13 bases separated the two germline ends. Germline V lookup: CDR1 SGHTA, CDR2 FQGNSA. This CDR3 has 15 residues.

The chain recombines TRBV7-2 with TRBJ1-6, with D perhaps matching TRBD1 (5 bases). This clonotype was obtained from a human donor who donated a stem cell graft to a child with aplastic anemia. Sample: PBMCs from the stem cell graft donor, taken from the stem cell graft. CDR3 region: CASSPGHGHNSPLHF. CDR3 DNA: TGTGCCAGCAGCCCTGGACACGGCCATAATTCACCCCTCCACTTT.